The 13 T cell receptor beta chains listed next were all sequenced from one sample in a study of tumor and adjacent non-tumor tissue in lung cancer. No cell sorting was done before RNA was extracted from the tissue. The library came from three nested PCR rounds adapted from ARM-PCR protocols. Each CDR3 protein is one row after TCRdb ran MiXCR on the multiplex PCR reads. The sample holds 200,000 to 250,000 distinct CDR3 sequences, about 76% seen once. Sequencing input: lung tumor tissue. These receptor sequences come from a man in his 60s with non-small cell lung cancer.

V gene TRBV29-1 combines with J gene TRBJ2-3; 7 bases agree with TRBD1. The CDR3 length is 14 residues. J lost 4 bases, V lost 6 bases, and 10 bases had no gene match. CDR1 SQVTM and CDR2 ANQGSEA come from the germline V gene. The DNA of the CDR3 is TGCAGCGTACAAGGGACAGTTACCCCAGATACGCAGTATTTT. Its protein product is CSVQGTVTPDTQYF.

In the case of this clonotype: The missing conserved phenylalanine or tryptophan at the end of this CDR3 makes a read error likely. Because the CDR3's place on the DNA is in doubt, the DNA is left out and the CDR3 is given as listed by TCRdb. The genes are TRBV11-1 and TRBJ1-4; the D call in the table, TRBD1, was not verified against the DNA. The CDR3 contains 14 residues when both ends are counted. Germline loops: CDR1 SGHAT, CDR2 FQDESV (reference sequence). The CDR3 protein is CANSPGTADEKLFV.

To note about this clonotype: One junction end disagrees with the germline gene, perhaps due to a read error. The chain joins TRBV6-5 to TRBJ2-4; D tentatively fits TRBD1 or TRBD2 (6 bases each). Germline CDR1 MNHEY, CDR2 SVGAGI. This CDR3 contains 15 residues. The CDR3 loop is CASSYLQGTGYIQHF. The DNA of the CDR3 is TGTGCCAGCAGTTACCTTCAGGGGACTGGTTACATTCAGCACTTC.

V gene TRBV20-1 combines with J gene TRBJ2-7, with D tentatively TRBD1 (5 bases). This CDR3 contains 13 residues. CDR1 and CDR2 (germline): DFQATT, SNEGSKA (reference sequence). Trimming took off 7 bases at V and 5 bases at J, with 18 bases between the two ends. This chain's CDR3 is CSVSRSRANEQYF. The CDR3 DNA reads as TGCAGTGTCAGCCGGTCCAGGGCCAACGAGCAGTACTTC.

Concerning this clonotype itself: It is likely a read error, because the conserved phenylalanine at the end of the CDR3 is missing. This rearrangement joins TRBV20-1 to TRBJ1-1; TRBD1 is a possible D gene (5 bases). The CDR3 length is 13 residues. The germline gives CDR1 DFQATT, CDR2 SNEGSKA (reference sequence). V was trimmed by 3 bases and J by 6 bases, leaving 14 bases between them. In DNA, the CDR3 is TGCAGTGCTAGGGTACCAGGGACGGCTGAAGCTTTCTCT. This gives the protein CSARVPGTAEAFS.

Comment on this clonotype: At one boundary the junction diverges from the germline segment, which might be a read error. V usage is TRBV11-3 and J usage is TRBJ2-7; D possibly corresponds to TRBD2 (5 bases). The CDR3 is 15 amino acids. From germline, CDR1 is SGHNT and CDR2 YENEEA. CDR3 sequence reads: CVSSSSAGIYYEQYF. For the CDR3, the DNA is TGTGTCAGCAGCTCCTCGGCGGGCATCTACTACGAGCAGTACTTC.

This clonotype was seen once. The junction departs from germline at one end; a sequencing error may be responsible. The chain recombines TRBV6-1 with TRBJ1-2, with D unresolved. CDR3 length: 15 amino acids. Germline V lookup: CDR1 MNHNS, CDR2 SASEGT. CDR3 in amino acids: CASSETPRSPYDYTF. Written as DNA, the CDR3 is TGTGCCAGCAGTGAAACGCCGCGGAGCCCATATGACTACACCTTC.

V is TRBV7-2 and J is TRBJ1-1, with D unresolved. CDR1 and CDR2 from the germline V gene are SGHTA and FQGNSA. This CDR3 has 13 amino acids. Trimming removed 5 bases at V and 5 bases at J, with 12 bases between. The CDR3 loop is CASSQRGMTEAFF. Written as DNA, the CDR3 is TGTGCCAGCAGCCAACGGGGAATGACTGAAGCTTTCTTT.

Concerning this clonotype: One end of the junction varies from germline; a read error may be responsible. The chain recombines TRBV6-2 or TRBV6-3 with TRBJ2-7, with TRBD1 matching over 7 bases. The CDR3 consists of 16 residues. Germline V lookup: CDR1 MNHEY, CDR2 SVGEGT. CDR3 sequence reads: CTSSYAEYRGAYEQYF. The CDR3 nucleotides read TGTACCAGCAGTTACGCCGAGTACAGGGGCGCATACGAGCAGTACTTC.

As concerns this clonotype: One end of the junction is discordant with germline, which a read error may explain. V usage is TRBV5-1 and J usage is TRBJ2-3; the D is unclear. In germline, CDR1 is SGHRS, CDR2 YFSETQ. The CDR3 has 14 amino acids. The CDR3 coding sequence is TGCGTCAGCAGCTTGGAACCAGGCATAGATACGCAGTATTTT. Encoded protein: CVSSLEPGIDTQYF.

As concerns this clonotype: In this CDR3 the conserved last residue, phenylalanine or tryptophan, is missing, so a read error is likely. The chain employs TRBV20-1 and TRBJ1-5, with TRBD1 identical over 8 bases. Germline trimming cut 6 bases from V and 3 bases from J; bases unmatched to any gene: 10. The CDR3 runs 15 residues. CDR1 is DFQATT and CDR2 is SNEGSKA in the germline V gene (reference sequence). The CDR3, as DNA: TGCAGTGCACTTATAGACAGGGGCCACAATCAGCCCCAGCATGTT. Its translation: CSALIDRGHNQPQHV.

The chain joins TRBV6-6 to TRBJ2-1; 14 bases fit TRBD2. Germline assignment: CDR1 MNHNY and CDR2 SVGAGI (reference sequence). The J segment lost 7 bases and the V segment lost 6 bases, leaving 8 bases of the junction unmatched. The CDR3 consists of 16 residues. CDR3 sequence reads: CASSPFGTSGGNEQFF. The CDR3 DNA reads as TGTGCCAGCAGCCCCTTCGGGACTAGCGGGGGAAATGAGCAGTTCTTC.

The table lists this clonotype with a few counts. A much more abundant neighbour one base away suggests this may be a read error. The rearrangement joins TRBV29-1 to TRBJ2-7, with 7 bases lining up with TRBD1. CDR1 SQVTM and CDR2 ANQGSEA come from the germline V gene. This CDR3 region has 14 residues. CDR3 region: CGVAGTDHSYEQYF. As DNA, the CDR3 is TGCGGCGTGGCCGGGACAGACCACTCCTACGAGCAGTACTTC.